The 29 T cell receptor beta chains presented below share a single source sample, sequenced in a study of blood T cell repertoires in COVID-19. Only in-frame clones appear in the TCRdb table, and some are missing; sequencing was by immunoSEQ multiplex PCR. The table includes a few hundred thousand clones, around 89% detected once. Sequenced: PBMCs or T cells enriched from blood (not recorded which). The receptors here all came from a man between 18 and 29 years old who had recovered from COVID-19.

The chain links TRBV18 to TRBJ1-4; the D is unclear. Germline CDR1 and CDR2: KGHSH and LQKENI. The CDR3 runs 17 residues. V was trimmed by 2 bases and J by 0 bases, leaving 13 bases between them. The CDR3 DNA follows: TGTGCCAGCTCACCAGCTTTGGGCAGGCCAACTAATGAAAAACTGTTTTTT. Protein: CASSPALGRPTNEKLFF.

The chain joins TRBV19 to TRBJ2-3; D perhaps matches TRBD1 (6 bases). Germline assignment: CDR1 LNHDA and CDR2 SQIVND (reference sequence). CDR3 length equals 15 residues. Trimming stripped 4 bases from V and 4 bases from J, with 15 bases between. The CDR3 protein is CASSTAWGPADTQYF. Here the CDR3 DNA reads TGTGCCAGTAGTACCGCCTGGGGGCCCGCAGATACGCAGTATTTT. Based on the CDR3 plus reference TRBV19 and TRBJ2-3, the full variable domain is DGGITQSPKYLFRKEGQNVTLSCEQNLNHDAMYWYRQDPGQGLRLIYYSQIVNDFQKGDIAEGYSVSREKKESFPLTVTSAQKNPTAFYLCASSTAWGPADTQYFGPGTRLTVL.

This rearrangement joins TRBV28 to TRBJ1-6; the match to TRBD1 covers 7 bases. V shed 7 bases, J shed 9 bases, and the junction held 15 bases outside the gene matches. The germline V gene has CDR1 MDHEN and CDR2 SYDVKM. This CDR3 has 16 amino acids. The chain's CDR3 is CASISRDSVGISPLHF. The CDR3 DNA reads as TGTGCCAGCATTTCGCGGGACAGCGTTGGAATTTCACCCCTCCACTTT. Full variable domain (outside the CDR3, taken from reference TRBV28 and TRBJ1-6): DVKVTQSSRYLVKRTGEKVFLECVQDMDHENMFWYRQDPGLGLRLIYFSYDVKMKEKGDIPEGYSVSREKKERFSLILESASTNQTSMYLCASISRDSVGISPLHFGNGTRLTVT.

This clone was detected once. The chain joins TRBV4-3 to TRBJ2-2; D might be TRBD2 (6 bases). CDR1 LGHNA and CDR2 YSLEER come from the germline V gene. CDR3 length: 18 residues. Trimming pared 0 bases from V and 5 bases from J, leaving 19 bases between. The CDR3 DNA reads as TGCGCCAGCAGCCAAGATAAGTGGGCCGGGAGTGGAACCGGGGAGCTGTTTTTT. Translated: CASSQDKWAGSGTGELFF.

The V and J genes are TRBV7-3 and TRBJ2-1, with 12 positions matching TRBD2. CDR1 is SGHTA, CDR2 FQGTGA, per germline. V gave up 6 bases and J gave up 4 bases; unmatched junction bases: 4. The CDR3 loop spans 15 amino acids. The CDR3 nucleotides read TGTGCCAGCAGACTAGCGGGAGGATCTTACAATGAGCAGTTCTTC. This sequence encodes CASRLAGGSYNEQFF.

The chain joins TRBV18 to TRBJ2-7; perhaps TRBD1 as D (5 bases). CDR3 length: 13 residues. Trimming stripped 6 bases from V and 5 bases from J, with 14 bases between. Germline values: CDR1 KGHSH, CDR2 LQKENI. CDR3 loop: CASSPTTRDEQYF. Written as DNA, the CDR3 is TGTGCCAGCTCTCCAACGACCAGGGACGAGCAGTACTTC.

The CDR3, as DNA: TGTGCCAGCAGCCGTTGGGAGGGGACATATGGCTACACCTTC. Amino acid sequence: CASSRWEGTYGYTF. The chain is built from TRBV11-2 and TRBJ1-2; maybe TRBD1 (6 bases). V was clipped by 5 bases and J by 5 bases, with 15 bases between them. Germline CDR1 SGHAT, CDR2 FQNNGV. This CDR3 has 14 residues.

The genes are TRBV14 and TRBJ2-1; D possibly corresponds to TRBD2 (6 bases). Trimming took 1 base from V and 0 from J, leaving 13 bases between them. CDR1 is SGHDN and CDR2 is FVKESK in the germline V gene. The CDR3 has 17 amino acids. CDR3 residues: CASSQGIKRVSYNEQFF. The CDR3, as DNA: TGTGCCAGCAGCCAAGGGATAAAGCGGGTCTCCTACAATGAGCAGTTCTTC.

The chain recombines TRBV7-9 with TRBJ2-2; 9 bases are shared with TRBD2. The CDR3 is 18 amino acids. CDR1 SEHNR and CDR2 FQNEAQ come from the germline V gene (reference sequence). V gave up 2 bases and J gave up 0 bases; unmatched junction bases: 7. This CDR3 is CASSLPSGVASNTGELFF. In DNA form, the CDR3 reads TGTGCCAGCAGCTTACCTAGCGGGGTAGCCTCGAACACCGGGGAGCTGTTTTTT.

This clone has only one observation. The genes are TRBV6-5 and TRBJ1-2; TRBD1 agrees at 7 bases. After removal of 3 bases from V and 8 bases from J, the junction contained 6 bases not matched to a gene. Looked up from germline, CDR1 is MNHEY and CDR2 is SVGAGI. CDR3 size: 13 residues. The CDR3 is CASSYPTGHGYTF. As DNA, the CDR3 is TGTGCCAGCAGTTATCCGACAGGGCACGGCTACACCTTC.

V usage is TRBV4-1 and J usage is TRBJ1-2; unclear D gene. This CDR3 has 15 residues. Germline lookup yields CDR1 MGHRA and CDR2 YSYEKL. Trimming took 0 bases from V and 4 from J, leaving 12 bases between them. CDR3 bases: TGCGCCAGCAGCCAAGAAATCGGAGCCTTCTATGGCTACACCTTC. Translation: CASSQEIGAFYGYTF.

The chain is built from TRBV6-5 and TRBJ2-2; D is unresolved. Germline V lookup: CDR1 MNHEY, CDR2 SVGAGI. This CDR3 region has 15 residues. V was clipped by 6 bases and J by 1 base, with 12 bases between them. DNA of the CDR3: TGTGCCAGCAGCCCAAACTTTAGGAACACCGGGGAGCTGTTTTTT. Its protein is CASSPNFRNTGELFF.

The J gene is TRBJ2-2, the V gene TRBV2, with 12 bases fitting TRBD1. With V trimmed by 6 bases and J by 7 bases, 3 bases remained unmatched. CDR1 SNHLY and CDR2 FYNNEI come from the germline V gene. The CDR3 is made up of 14 amino acids. CDR3 bases: TGTGCCAGCAGCGGGACAGGGGGCGTCGGGGAGCTGTTTTTT. It encodes CASSGTGGVGELFF.

The chain carries TRBV7-2 and TRBJ2-5, with 8 bases that match TRBD1. The CDR3 loop spans 14 amino acids. After removal of 5 bases from V and 4 bases from J, the junction contained 6 bases not matched to a gene. CDR1 SGHTA and CDR2 FQGNSA come from the germline V gene. CDR3 bases: TGTGCCAGCAGCAAAGGACAGGGCCGAGAGACCCAGTACTTC. Its translation: CASSKGQGRETQYF.

The chain joins TRBV19 to TRBJ1-6; TRBD1 matches 11 bases. The CDR3 runs 17 residues. V dropped 1 base and J dropped 8; count of bases not matched to a gene: 7. Germline values: CDR1 LNHDA, CDR2 SQIVND (reference sequence). Here the CDR3 reads CASSIASGQGAYSPLHF. Here the CDR3 DNA reads TGTGCCAGTAGTATAGCCTCCGGACAGGGGGCTTATTCACCCCTCCACTTT.

V usage is TRBV28 and J usage is TRBJ2-7; D is possibly TRBD1 (5 bases). The germline gives CDR1 MDHEN, CDR2 SYDVKM. Trimming shortened V by 6 bases and J by 4 bases, and 16 bases separated the two germline ends. This CDR3 is 14 amino acids long. The CDR3 loop reads CASSRPDSRYEQYF. The CDR3 DNA follows: TGTGCCAGCAGCCGACCCGACAGTAGGTACGAGCAGTACTTC. Using reference TRBV28 and TRBJ2-7 for the parts outside the CDR3, the full variable domain is DVKVTQSSRYLVKRTGEKVFLECVQDMDHENMFWYRQDPGLGLRLIYFSYDVKMKEKGDIPEGYSVSREKKERFSLILESASTNQTSMYLCASSRPDSRYEQYFGPGTRLTVT.

The chain recombines TRBV9 with TRBJ2-3; D is undetermined. Trimming left V 3 bases short and J 4 bases short, with 18 bases between. In germline, CDR1 is SGDLS, CDR2 YYNGEE. This CDR3 is built from 16 residues. The CDR3 region is CASSADTPWVADTQYF. The DNA for the CDR3 is TGTGCCAGCAGCGCCGACACCCCGTGGGTGGCAGATACGCAGTATTTT. Filled out from reference TRBV9 and TRBJ2-3, the complete variable domain reads DSGVTQTPKHLITATGQRVTLRCSPRSGDLSVYWYQQSLDQGLQFLIQYYNGEERAKGNILERFSAQQFPDLHSELNLSSLELGDSALYFCASSADTPWVADTQYFGPGTRLTVL.

The V call is TRBV5-1, the J call TRBJ2-7, with a weak D call TRBD1 (5 bases). The length of the CDR3 is 14 residues. V was trimmed by 2 bases and J by 3 bases, leaving 12 bases between them. Germline V CDR1 and CDR2: SGHRS, YFSETQ. This chain's CDR3 is CASSLGVNGYEQYF. The CDR3 DNA reads TGCGCCAGCAGCTTAGGGGTTAATGGCTACGAGCAGTACTTC. The complete variable domain, with remaining parts taken from reference TRBV5-1 and TRBJ2-7, reads KAGVTQTPRYLIKTRGQQVTLSCSPISGHRSVSWYQQTPGQGLQFLFEYFSETQRNKGNFPGRFSGRQFSNSRSEMNVSTLELGDSALYLCASSLGVNGYEQYFGPGTRLTVT.

The J gene is TRBJ2-7, the V gene TRBV7-3; D is undetermined. The germline gives CDR1 SGHTA, CDR2 FQGTGA. V was trimmed by 5 bases and J by 0 bases, leaving 11 bases between them. The CDR3 extends over 14 amino acids. In nucleotides, the CDR3 is TGTGCCAGCAGCAAAGGCGGATTCTCCTACGAGCAGTACTTC. It translates to CASSKGGFSYEQYF.

The rearrangement uses TRBV9 and TRBJ2-1; 9 positions match TRBD2. V lost 0 bases and J lost 7; bases outside the gene matches: 5. The germline V gene has CDR1 SGDLS and CDR2 YYNGEE. The CDR3 is 15 amino acids. CDR3 in amino acids: CASSVEGLARNEQFF. The DNA of the CDR3 is TGTGCCAGCAGCGTAGAAGGACTAGCGAGGAATGAGCAGTTCTTC.

V gene TRBV5-5 combines with J gene TRBJ1-5; 8 nucleotides align to TRBD1. The CDR3 is made up of 15 amino acids. Trimming at V came to 2 bases and at J to 6 bases, leaving 7 bases not matched to a gene. Germline V gene data show CDR1 as SGHKS and CDR2 as YYEKEE (reference sequence). The CDR3 DNA sequence: TGTGCCAGCAGCTTTTCCACAGGGGGTGGTCAGCCCCAGCATTTT. Its protein product is CASSFSTGGGQPQHF. Full variable domain (remainder filled in from reference TRBV5-5 and TRBJ1-5): DAGVTQSPTHLIKTRGQQVTLRCSPISGHKSVSWYQQVLGQGPQFIFQYYEKEERGRGNFPDRFSARQFPNYSSELNVNALLLGDSALYLCASSFSTGGGQPQHFGDGTRLSIL.

The chain has TRBV24-1 and TRBJ2-2, with TRBD2 matching over 7 bases. V lost 7 bases, J lost 3 bases, and 1 base stayed unmatched. Germline loops: CDR1 KGHDR, CDR2 SFDVKD. The CDR3 spans 13 residues. CDR3 in amino acids: CATSTSDTGELFF. Written as DNA, the CDR3 is TGTGCCACCAGCACTAGCGACACCGGGGAGCTGTTTTTT.

This clone has just one count. The chain carries TRBV6-1 and TRBJ1-6; TRBD1 might be the D (5 bases). Germline-derived CDR1 and CDR2 are MNHNS and SASEGT. The CDR3 spans 15 residues. Deletions cut 3 bases from V and 5 bases from J, with 11 bases between. The CDR3 loop reads CASSDYQGNNSPLHF. CDR3 coding DNA: TGTGCCAGCAGTGATTATCAGGGAAATAATTCACCCCTCCACTTT.

As regards this clone: Within the sample, other DNA sequences also encode this same CDR3. The CDR3 nucleotides read TGCGCCAGCAGCTTGACAGGGCTGAACACTGAAGCTTTCTTT. The encoded protein is CASSLTGLNTEAFF. This sequence joins TRBV5-1 and TRBJ1-1; possibly TRBD1 for D (6 bases). V lost 1 base and J lost 0, with 7 bases in between. Germline CDR1 is SGHRS and CDR2 is YFSETQ. The CDR3 length is 14 residues.

This clone has just one count. The rearrangement uses TRBV5-4 and TRBJ2-5; possibly TRBD2 for D (6 bases). The germline V gene encodes CDR1 SGHNT and CDR2 YYREEE (reference sequence). The CDR3 totals 16 residues. V lost 0 bases, J lost 2 bases, and 14 bases lay in between. Here the CDR3 reads CASSLGRGSPQETQYF. CDR3 nucleotide sequence: TGTGCCAGCAGCTTGGGGCGGGGCTCCCCACAAGAGACCCAGTACTTC.

This chain links TRBV11-2 with TRBJ1-1; possibly TRBD1 for D (6 bases). V gave up 0 bases and J gave up 2 bases, with 22 bases separating them. Germline values: CDR1 SGHAT, CDR2 FQNNGV. CDR3 length equals 19 residues. Here the CDR3 reads CASSLDNSRGAPLNTEAFF. The CDR3 DNA reads as TGTGCCAGCAGCTTAGATAACAGCAGGGGCGCCCCCCTCAACACTGAAGCTTTCTTT.

This clone showed up just once. This chain joins TRBV19 and TRBJ1-4; no clear D. The CDR3 is 16 amino acids. V was cut by 5 bases and J by 2 bases, with 15 bases left in between. Germline loops: CDR1 LNHDA, CDR2 SQIVND (reference sequence). In nucleotides, the CDR3 is TGTGCCAGTAGTCTTGCCCCGGGGTCGACTAATGAAAAACTGTTTTTT. This encodes CASSLAPGSTNEKLFF.

This chain uses TRBV12-3 or TRBV12-4 with TRBJ1-2; a weak D match, TRBD1 (6 bases). The CDR3 totals 12 residues. The V and J ends lost 6 bases and 8 bases respectively, with 13 bases between them. The CDR3 region has the DNA TGTGCCAGCAGGGGACAAGGTAGCGGCTACACCTTC. Translation: CASRGQGSGYTF.

The chain combines TRBV18 with TRBJ2-1, with D possibly being TRBD2 (7 bases). V was cut by 6 bases and J by 8 bases, with 23 bases left in between. The CDR3 is 16 amino acids. Germline V gives CDR1 KGHSH, CDR2 LQKENI. The CDR3 bases are TGTGCCAGCTCCTCCACTCGGGGGGCGTTGAGCGATGAGCAGTTCTTC. Amino acids: CASSSTRGALSDEQFF.